This T cell receptor (beta chain) was sequenced during a study of identifying expanded T cells in peripheral blood. Broader study findings: Differentially abundant clones: roughly 1.2 between replicates, about 15 at roughly 2 weeks, around 20 at four. Variance in clone template counts between approximately two-week samples significantly increased with total template count across all healthy donors.

No infections or other immune events were documented during collection. To note about this clone: Antigen unknown.

The germline CDR1 and CDR2 sequences are MNHNY and SVGAGI (reference sequence). The CDR3 runs 15 residues. Between the trimmed V and J ends, which lost 1 base and 2 bases, there was a span of 9 bases. The method was immunoSEQ multiplex PCR; TCRdb's version includes in-frame clones alone and lacks a portion of them. In the table there are around 68,000 clones, more than 70% of which are singletons. The rearrangement links TRBV6-6 to TRBJ2-1; D not certain. Sequencing was carried out using blood. The TCR sequence derives from a person between 18 and 75 years old in good health. The CDR3 sequence is CASSYWPQTYNEQFF. CDR3 in DNA: TGTGCCAGCAGTTACTGGCCTCAGACCTACAATGAGCAGTTCTTC.